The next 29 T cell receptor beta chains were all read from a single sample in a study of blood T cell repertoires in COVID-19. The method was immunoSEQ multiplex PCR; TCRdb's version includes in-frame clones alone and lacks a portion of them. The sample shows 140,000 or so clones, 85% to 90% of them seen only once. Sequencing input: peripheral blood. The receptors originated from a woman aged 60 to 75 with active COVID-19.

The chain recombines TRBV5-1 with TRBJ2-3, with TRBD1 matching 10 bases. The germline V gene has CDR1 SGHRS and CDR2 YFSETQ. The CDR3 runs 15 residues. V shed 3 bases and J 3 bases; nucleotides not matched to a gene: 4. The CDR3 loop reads CASSSSGQGTDTQYF. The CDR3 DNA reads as TGCGCCAGCAGCTCGTCGGGACAGGGGACAGATACGCAGTATTTT.

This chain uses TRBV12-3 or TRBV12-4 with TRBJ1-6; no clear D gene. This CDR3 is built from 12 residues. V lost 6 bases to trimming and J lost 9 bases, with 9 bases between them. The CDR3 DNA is TGTGCCAGCAGAGCAAAAGCTTCACCCCTCCACTTT. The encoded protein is CASRAKASPLHF.

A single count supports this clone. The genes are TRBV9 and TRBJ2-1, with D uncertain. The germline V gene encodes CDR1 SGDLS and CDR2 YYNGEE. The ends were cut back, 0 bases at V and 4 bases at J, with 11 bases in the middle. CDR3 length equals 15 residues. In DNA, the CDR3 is TGTGCCAGCAGCGTAGAGCCGCAAGAATACAATGAGCAGTTCTTC. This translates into CASSVEPQEYNEQFF.

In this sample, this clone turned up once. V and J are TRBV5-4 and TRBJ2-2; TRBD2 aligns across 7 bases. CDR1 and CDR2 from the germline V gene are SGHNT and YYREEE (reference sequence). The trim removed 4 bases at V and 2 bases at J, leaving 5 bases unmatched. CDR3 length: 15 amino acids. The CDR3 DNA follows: TGTGCCAGCAGCCCCGGGGGGTCAAACACCGGGGAGCTGTTTTTT. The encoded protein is CASSPGGSNTGELFF.

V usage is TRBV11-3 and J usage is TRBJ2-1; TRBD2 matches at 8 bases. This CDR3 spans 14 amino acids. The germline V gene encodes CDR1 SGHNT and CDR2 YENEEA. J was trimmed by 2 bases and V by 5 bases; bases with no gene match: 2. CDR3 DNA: TGTGCCAGCAGCCGTAGCGGGACCTACAATGAGCAGTTCTTC. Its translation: CASSRSGTYNEQFF.

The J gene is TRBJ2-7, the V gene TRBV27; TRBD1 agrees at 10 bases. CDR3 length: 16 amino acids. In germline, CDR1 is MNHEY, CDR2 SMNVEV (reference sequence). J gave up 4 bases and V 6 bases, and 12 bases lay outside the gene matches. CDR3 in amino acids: CASRRVLGQGRYEQYF. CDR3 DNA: TGTGCCAGCAGGCGGGTTTTGGGACAGGGGAGGTACGAGCAGTACTTC.

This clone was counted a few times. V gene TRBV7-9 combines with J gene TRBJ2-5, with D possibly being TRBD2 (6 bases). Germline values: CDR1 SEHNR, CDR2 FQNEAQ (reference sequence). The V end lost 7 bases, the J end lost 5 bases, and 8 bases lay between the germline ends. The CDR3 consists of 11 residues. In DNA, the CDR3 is TGTGCCAGCACCCGGGAGGAGACCCAGTACTTC. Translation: CASTREETQYF.

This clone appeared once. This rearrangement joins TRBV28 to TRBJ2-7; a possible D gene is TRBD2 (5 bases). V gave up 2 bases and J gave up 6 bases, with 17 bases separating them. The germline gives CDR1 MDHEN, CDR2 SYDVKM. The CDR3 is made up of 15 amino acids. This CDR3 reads CASSLRGSGRGEQYF. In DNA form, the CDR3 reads TGTGCCAGCAGTTTACGGGGATCGGGGAGAGGCGAGCAGTACTTC.

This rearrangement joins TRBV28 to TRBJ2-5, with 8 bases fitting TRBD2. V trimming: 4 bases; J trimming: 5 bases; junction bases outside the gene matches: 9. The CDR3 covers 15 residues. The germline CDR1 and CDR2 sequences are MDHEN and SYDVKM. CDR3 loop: CASSSAGRASETQYF. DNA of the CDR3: TGTGCCAGCAGTTCAGCCGGGAGGGCTTCGGAGACCCAGTACTTC.

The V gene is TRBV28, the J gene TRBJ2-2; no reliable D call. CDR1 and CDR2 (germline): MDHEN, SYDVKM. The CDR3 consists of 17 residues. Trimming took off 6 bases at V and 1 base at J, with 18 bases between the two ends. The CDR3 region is CASSPEIYYGNTGELFF. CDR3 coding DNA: TGTGCCAGCAGCCCCGAAATATATTACGGGAACACCGGGGAGCTGTTTTTT.

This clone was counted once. As DNA, the CDR3 is TGTGCCAGCAGAGGGACAGGGTCGAACACCGGGGAGCTGTTTTTT. Its translation: CASRGTGSNTGELFF. This chain links TRBV11-2 with TRBJ2-2; TRBD1 matches 9 bases. Germline CDR1 SGHAT, CDR2 FQNNGV. After removal of 6 bases from V and 0 bases from J, the junction contained 2 bases not matched to a gene. The CDR3 totals 15 residues. Drawing the rest from reference TRBV11-2 and TRBJ2-2, the complete variable domain is EAGVAQSPRYKIIEKRQSVAFWCNPISGHATLYWYQQILGQGPKLLIQFQNNGVVDDSQLPKDRFSAERLKGVDSTLKIQPAKLEDSAVYLCASRGTGSNTGELFFGEGSRLTVL.

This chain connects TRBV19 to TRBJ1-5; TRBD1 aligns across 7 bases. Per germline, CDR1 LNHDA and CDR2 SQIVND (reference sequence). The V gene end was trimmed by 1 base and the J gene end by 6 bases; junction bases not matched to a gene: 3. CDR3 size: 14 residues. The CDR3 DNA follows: TGTGCCAGTAGTATAGTGGCAGGGGGTCAGCCCCAGCATTTT. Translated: CASSIVAGGQPQHF. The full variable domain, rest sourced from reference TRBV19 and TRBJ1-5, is DGGITQSPKYLFRKEGQNVTLSCEQNLNHDAMYWYRQDPGQGLRLIYYSQIVNDFQKGDIAEGYSVSREKKESFPLTVTSAQKNPTAFYLCASSIVAGGQPQHFGDGTRLSIL.

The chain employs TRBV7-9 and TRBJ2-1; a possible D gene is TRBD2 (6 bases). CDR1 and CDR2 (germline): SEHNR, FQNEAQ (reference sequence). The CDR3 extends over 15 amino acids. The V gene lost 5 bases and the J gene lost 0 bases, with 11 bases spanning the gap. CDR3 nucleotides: TGTGCCAGCAGCCAACCCGGGAGCTCCTACAATGAGCAGTTCTTC. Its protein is CASSQPGSSYNEQFF.

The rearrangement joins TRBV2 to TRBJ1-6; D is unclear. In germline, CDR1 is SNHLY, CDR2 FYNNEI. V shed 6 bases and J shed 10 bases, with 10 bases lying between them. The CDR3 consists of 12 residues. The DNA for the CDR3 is TGTGCCAGCAGGGGCTTCGCCTCACCCCTCCACTTT. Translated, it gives CASRGFASPLHF.

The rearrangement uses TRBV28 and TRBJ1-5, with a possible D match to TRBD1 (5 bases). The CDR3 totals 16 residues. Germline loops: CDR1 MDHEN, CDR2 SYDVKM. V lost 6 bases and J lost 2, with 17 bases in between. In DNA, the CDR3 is TGTGCCAGCAGACGGACACCCACTCGGGGCAATCAGCCCCAGCATTTT. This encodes CASRRTPTRGNQPQHF.

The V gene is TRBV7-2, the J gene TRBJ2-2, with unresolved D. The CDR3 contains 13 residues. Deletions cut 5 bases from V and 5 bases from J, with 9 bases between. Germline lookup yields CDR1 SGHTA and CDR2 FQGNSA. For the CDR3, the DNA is TGTGCCAGCAGCCCGCGAACGACCGGGGAGCTGTTTTTT. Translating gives CASSPRTTGELFF.

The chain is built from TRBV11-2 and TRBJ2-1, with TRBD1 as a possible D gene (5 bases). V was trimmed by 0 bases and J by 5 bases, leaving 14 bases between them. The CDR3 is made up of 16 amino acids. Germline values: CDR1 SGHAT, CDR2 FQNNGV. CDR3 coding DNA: TGTGCCAGCAGCTTAGAACAGGTCGGGCTTAACAATGAGCAGTTCTTC. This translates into CASSLEQVGLNNEQFF. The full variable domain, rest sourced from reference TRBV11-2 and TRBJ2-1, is EAGVAQSPRYKIIEKRQSVAFWCNPISGHATLYWYQQILGQGPKLLIQFQNNGVVDDSQLPKDRFSAERLKGVDSTLKIQPAKLEDSAVYLCASSLEQVGLNNEQFFGPGTRLTVL.

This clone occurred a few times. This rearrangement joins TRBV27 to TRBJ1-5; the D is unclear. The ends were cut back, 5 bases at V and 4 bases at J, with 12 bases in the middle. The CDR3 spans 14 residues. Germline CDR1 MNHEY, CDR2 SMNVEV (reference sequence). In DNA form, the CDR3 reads TGTGCCAGCAGTCAAGGCCGGGTTAATCAGCCCCAGCATTTT. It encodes CASSQGRVNQPQHF.

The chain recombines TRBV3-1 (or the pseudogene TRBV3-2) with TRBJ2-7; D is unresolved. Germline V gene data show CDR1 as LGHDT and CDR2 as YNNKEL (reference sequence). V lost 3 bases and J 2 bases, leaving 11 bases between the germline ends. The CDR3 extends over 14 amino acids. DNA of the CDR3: TGTGCCAGCAGCCACGCCCCGGAGACCTACGAGCAGTACTTC. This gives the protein CASSHAPETYEQYF.

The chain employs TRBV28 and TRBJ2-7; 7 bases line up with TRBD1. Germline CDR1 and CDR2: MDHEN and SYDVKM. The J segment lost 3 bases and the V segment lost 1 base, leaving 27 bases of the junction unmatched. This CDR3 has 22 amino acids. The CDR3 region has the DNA TGTGCCAGCAGTTTATCGTTTTTGGGCCAACATACGAAGACAGGGAGAGGCTACGAGCAGTACTTC. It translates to CASSLSFLGQHTKTGRGYEQYF. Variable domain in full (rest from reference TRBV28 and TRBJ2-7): DVKVTQSSRYLVKRTGEKVFLECVQDMDHENMFWYRQDPGLGLRLIYFSYDVKMKEKGDIPEGYSVSREKKERFSLILESASTNQTSMYLCASSLSFLGQHTKTGRGYEQYFGPGTRLTVT.

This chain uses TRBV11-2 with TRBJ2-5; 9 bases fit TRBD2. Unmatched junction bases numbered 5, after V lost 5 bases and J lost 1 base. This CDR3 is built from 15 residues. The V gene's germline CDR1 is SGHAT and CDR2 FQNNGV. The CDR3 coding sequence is TGTGCCAGCAGCCGCGGGACTAGCTCCCAAGAGACCCAGTACTTC. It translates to CASSRGTSSQETQYF.

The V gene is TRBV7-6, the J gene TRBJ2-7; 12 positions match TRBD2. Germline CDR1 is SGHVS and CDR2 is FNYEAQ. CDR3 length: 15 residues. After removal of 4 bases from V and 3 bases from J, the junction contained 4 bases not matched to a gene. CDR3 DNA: TGTGCCAGCAGCTCCGGACTAGCGGGACTCTACGAGCAGTACTTC. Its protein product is CASSSGLAGLYEQYF.

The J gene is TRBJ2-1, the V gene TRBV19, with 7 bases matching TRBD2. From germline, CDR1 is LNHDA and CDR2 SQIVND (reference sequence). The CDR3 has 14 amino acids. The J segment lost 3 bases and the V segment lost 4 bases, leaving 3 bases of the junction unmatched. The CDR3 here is CASSSREDYNEQFF. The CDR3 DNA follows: TGTGCCAGTAGTAGCCGGGAGGACTACAATGAGCAGTTCTTC. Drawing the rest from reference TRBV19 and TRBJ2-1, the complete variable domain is DGGITQSPKYLFRKEGQNVTLSCEQNLNHDAMYWYRQDPGQGLRLIYYSQIVNDFQKGDIAEGYSVSREKKESFPLTVTSAQKNPTAFYLCASSSREDYNEQFFGPGTRLTVL.

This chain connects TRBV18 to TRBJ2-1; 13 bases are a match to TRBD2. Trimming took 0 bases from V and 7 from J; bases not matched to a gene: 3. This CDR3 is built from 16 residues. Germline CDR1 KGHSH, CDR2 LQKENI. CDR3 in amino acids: CASSPPGLAGPNEQFF. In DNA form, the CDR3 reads TGTGCCAGCTCACCACCGGGACTAGCGGGACCGAATGAGCAGTTCTTC.

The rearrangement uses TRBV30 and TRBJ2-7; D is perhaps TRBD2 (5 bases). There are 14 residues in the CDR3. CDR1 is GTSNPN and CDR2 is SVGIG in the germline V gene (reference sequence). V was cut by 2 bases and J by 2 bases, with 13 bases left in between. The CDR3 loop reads CAWSQADSPYEQYF. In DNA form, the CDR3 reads TGTGCCTGGAGTCAAGCGGATTCCCCCTACGAGCAGTACTTC.

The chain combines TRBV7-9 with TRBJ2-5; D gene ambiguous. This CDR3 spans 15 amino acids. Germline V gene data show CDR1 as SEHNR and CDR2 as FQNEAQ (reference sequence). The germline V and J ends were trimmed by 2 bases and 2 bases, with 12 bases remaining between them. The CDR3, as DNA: TGTGCCAGCAGCTTATCAGGTATTGGACAAGAGACCCAGTACTTC. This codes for CASSLSGIGQETQYF.

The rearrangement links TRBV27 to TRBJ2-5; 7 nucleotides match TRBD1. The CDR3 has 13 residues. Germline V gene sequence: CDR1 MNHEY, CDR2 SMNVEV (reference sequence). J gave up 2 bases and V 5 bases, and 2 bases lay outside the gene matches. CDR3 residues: CASSRQGQETQYF. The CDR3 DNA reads TGTGCCAGCAGTCGACAGGGACAAGAGACCCAGTACTTC.

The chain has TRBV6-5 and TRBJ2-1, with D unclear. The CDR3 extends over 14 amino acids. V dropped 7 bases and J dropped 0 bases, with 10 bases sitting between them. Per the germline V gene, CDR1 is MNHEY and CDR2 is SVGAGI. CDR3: CASTAESSYNEQFF. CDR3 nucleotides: TGTGCCAGCACTGCGGAGAGCTCCTACAATGAGCAGTTCTTC.

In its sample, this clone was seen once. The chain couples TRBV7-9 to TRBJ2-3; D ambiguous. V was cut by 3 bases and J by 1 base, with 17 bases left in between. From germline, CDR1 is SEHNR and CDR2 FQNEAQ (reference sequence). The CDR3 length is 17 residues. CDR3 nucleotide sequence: TGTGCCAGCAGCTTCCCTCTTGTCGCAGGTGGCACAGATACGCAGTATTTT. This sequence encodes CASSFPLVAGGTDTQYF.